One and the same sample provided the 14 T cell receptor beta chains below, sequenced in a study of Ad26.COV2.S vaccination and SARS-CoV-2 variants. Method: immunoSEQ multiplex PCR; TCRdb's copy keeps in-frame clones and lacks some. The data contain about 480,000 clones, roughly nine tenths of them singletons. Treatment in this sample: 19 received Ad26.COV2.S at low or high dose, single or two shots; about 5 received placebo; per-sample allocation not given. Vaccine and placebo recipients were sampled on day 63 after the first injection. This specimen consisted of peripheral blood, obtained in a trial of Ad26.COV2.S vaccine versus placebo. These receptors all come from a person between 18 and 59 years old who received the Ad26.COV2.S COVID-19 vaccine or a placebo.

V gene TRBV6-5 combines with J gene TRBJ2-7; D might be TRBD1 (6 bases). From germline, CDR1 is MNHEY and CDR2 SVGAGI. The CDR3 has 13 amino acids. V dropped 5 bases and J dropped 1 base, with 9 bases sitting between them. In DNA form, the CDR3 reads TGTGCCAGCAGTCCCGGACAGTCCTACGAGCAGTACTTC. It specifies CASSPGQSYEQYF.

This clone was observed a handful of times. The chain links TRBV15 to TRBJ2-7; D may be TRBD1 or TRBD2 (5 bases each). V was cut by 4 bases and J by 2 bases, with 12 bases left in between. Germline V lookup: CDR1 LNHNV, CDR2 YYDKDF (reference sequence). The CDR3 consists of 14 residues. The DNA for the CDR3 is TGTGCCACCAGCACCGGGGACGGGGCCTACGAGCAGTACTTC. It yields the protein CATSTGDGAYEQYF.

CDR3 in DNA: TGTGCCAGCAGCTTAGAATTAAAAGGGCTCACTGAAGCTTTCTTT. It translates to CASSLELKGLTEAFF. The chain carries TRBV7-8 and TRBJ1-1, with D uncertain. The CDR3 spans 15 residues. CDR1 and CDR2 (germline): SGHVS, FQNEAQ. V was shortened by 1 base and J by 4 bases, with 13 bases between the two germline ends.

The count of this clone is one. The rearrangement joins TRBV27 to TRBJ1-4, with D possibly being TRBD1 (6 bases). With 4 bases removed from V and 5 bases from J, the gap between germline ends came to 14 bases. The germline V gene encodes CDR1 MNHEY and CDR2 SMNVEV (reference sequence). CDR3 length: 15 amino acids. The CDR3 DNA reads as TGTGCCAGCAGTTCGGGACACACGCCCAATGAAAAACTGTTTTTT. Amino acid sequence: CASSSGHTPNEKLFF. Drawing the rest from reference TRBV27 and TRBJ1-4, the complete variable domain is EAQVTQNPRYLITVTGKKLTVTCSQNMNHEYMSWYRQDPGLGLRQIYYSMNVEVTDKGDVPEGYKVSRKEKRNFPLILESPSPNQTSLYFCASSSGHTPNEKLFFGSGTQLSVL.

V and J are TRBV2 and TRBJ2-7, with TRBD2 as a possible D gene (7 bases). The V end was cut by 6 bases, the J end by 5 bases, with 17 bases between. The length of the CDR3 is 14 residues. CDR1 is SNHLY and CDR2 is FYNNEI in the germline V gene. CDR3 region: CASRRGGAWDEQYF. The DNA of the CDR3 is TGTGCCAGCAGACGTGGGGGGGCTTGGGACGAGCAGTACTTC.

The chain is built from TRBV5-4 and TRBJ2-1; D is perhaps TRBD2 (6 bases). V was pared by 1 base and J by 5 bases, with 10 bases between. Germline V gene sequence: CDR1 SGHNT, CDR2 YYREEE (reference sequence). The CDR3 is made up of 14 amino acids. CDR3 protein: CASSLRTNHNEQFF. The CDR3 coding sequence is TGTGCCAGCAGCTTGAGGACTAACCACAATGAGCAGTTCTTC.

The rearrangement uses TRBV27 and TRBJ1-2; 7 positions agree with TRBD1. CDR3 length: 12 amino acids. J gave up 11 bases and V 6 bases, and 9 bases lay outside the gene matches. Germline loops: CDR1 MNHEY, CDR2 SMNVEV (reference sequence). CDR3 sequence (DNA): TGTGCCAGCAGCACTTCGGGACAGCTATACACCTTC. It translates to CASSTSGQLYTF.

The V and J genes are TRBV28 and TRBJ1-1; TRBD1 is a possible D gene (6 bases). CDR1 is MDHEN and CDR2 is SYDVKM in the germline V gene. The CDR3 is made up of 15 amino acids. Trimming cost V 5 bases and J 2 bases, with 15 bases left between them. CDR3 sequence: CASSTQGGINTEAFF. The CDR3, as DNA: TGTGCCAGCAGTACCCAAGGGGGGATAAACACTGAAGCTTTCTTT.

This clone was recorded only once. The chain carries TRBV5-6 and TRBJ2-1; 8 bases match TRBD2. The CDR3 extends over 12 amino acids. V dropped 3 bases and J dropped 10; count of bases not matched to a gene: 3. The germline gives CDR1 SGHDT, CDR2 YYEEEE. The CDR3 reads CASSSGGGEQFF. CDR3 sequence (DNA): TGTGCCAGCAGCTCAGGCGGGGGGGAGCAGTTCTTC.

The chain couples TRBV2 to TRBJ1-1; D possibly corresponds to TRBD1 (5 bases). Germline CDR1 is SNHLY and CDR2 is FYNNEI. The CDR3 is 12 amino acids. Trimming stripped 8 bases from V and 6 bases from J, with 13 bases between. CDR3 amino acids: CASASRASEAFF. CDR3 nucleotide sequence: TGTGCCAGCGCCAGCAGGGCTTCTGAAGCTTTCTTT.

In this sample, this clone turned up many times. The chain is built from TRBV27 and TRBJ1-6; weak D call: TRBD1 (5 bases). V lost 2 bases and J 3 bases, leaving 14 bases between the germline ends. This CDR3 spans 17 amino acids. Germline V gene data show CDR1 as MNHEY and CDR2 as SMNVEV (reference sequence). CDR3 residues: CASSLGGHPDYNSPLHF. As DNA, the CDR3 is TGTGCCAGCAGTTTAGGTGGACACCCAGACTATAATTCACCCCTCCACTTT.

V gene TRBV19 combines with J gene TRBJ1-2, with 8 bases lining up with TRBD1. The CDR3 consists of 12 residues. With 8 bases clipped from V and 1 base from J, the junction kept 0 bases outside the gene matches. Germline V gives CDR1 LNHDA, CDR2 SQIVND (reference sequence). CDR3 in amino acids: CASGTGNYGYTF. The CDR3 nucleotides are TGTGCCAGTGGGACAGGTAACTATGGCTACACCTTC.

In this sample, this clone turned up once. The V call is TRBV2, the J call TRBJ2-1; a weak D match, TRBD2 (5 bases). This CDR3 spans 13 amino acids. The V and J ends lost 0 bases and 12 bases respectively, with 12 bases between them. Germline assignment: CDR1 SNHLY and CDR2 FYNNEI. The CDR3 bases are TGTGCCAGCAGTGAAGCCGGAGCGGCCGGGCAGTTCTTC. It specifies CASSEAGAAGQFF.

The gene calls are TRBV5-1 and TRBJ2-7; 10 nucleotides line up with TRBD1. Germline assignment: CDR1 SGHRS and CDR2 YFSETQ. The CDR3 is 16 amino acids. V shed 0 bases, J shed 3 bases, and the junction held 6 bases outside the gene matches. In DNA, the CDR3 is TGCGCCAGCAGCTTGGATTTAGGGGACAGGGGCTACGAGCAGTACTTC. Protein sequence: CASSLDLGDRGYEQYF. Variable domain in full (rest from reference TRBV5-1 and TRBJ2-7): KAGVTQTPRYLIKTRGQQVTLSCSPISGHRSVSWYQQTPGQGLQFLFEYFSETQRNKGNFPGRFSGRQFSNSRSEMNVSTLELGDSALYLCASSLDLGDRGYEQYFGPGTRLTVT.